These 16 T cell receptor beta chains were all obtained from the same sample, sequenced in a study of OX40 agonist ivuxolimab in advanced cancers. Only in-frame clones appear in the TCRdb table, and some are missing; sequencing was by immunoSEQ multiplex PCR. The top ten hold approximately 0.58% of the sample, which has about 73,000 clones, around 90% seen once. The input for sequencing was CD4+ or CD8+ T cells sorted from blood, taken in a trial of the OX40 agonist ivuxolimab. The receptors were sampled from an adult with an advanced solid tumor such as melanoma, head and neck, liver or kidney cancer.

The genes are TRBV27 and TRBJ2-5; the D gene could be TRBD1 or TRBD2 (5 bases each). This CDR3 is 14 amino acids long. Germline values: CDR1 MNHEY, CDR2 SMNVEV (reference sequence). V gave up 8 bases and J gave up 11 bases, with 24 bases separating them. The CDR3, as DNA: TGTGCCAGCGGATTTGGGGACCGGGCCGGAGAGCAGTACTTC. Its translation: CASGFGDRAGEQYF.

The CDR3 reads CASSKADSSSNTGELFF. The DNA for the CDR3 is TGTGCCAGCAGCAAAGCCGACTCTTCTTCGAACACCGGGGAGCTGTTTTTT. This chain connects TRBV21-1 to TRBJ2-2; the table's D call, TRBD2, has no DNA check behind it. TRBV21-1 is termed a pseudogene. The CDR3 sequence is 17 residues long.

The chain recombines TRBV2 with TRBJ1-5; a weak D match, TRBD1 (5 bases). Germline V gives CDR1 SNHLY, CDR2 FYNNEI. The CDR3 totals 14 residues. The V gene lost 4 bases and the J gene lost 3 bases, with 10 bases spanning the gap. The CDR3 here is CASSGRGVNQPQHF. The CDR3 nucleotides are TGTGCCAGCAGTGGTAGGGGCGTCAATCAGCCCCAGCATTTT.

For the CDR3, the DNA is TGTGCCAGCAGCCCCTCGGGGGGCTGGAGACTAGCGGGAAGTGAGCAGTTCTTC. Protein sequence: CASSPSGGWRLAGSEQFF. The chain carries TRBV7-3 and TRBJ2-1, with 11 positions matching TRBD2. V shed 5 bases and J 9 bases; nucleotides not matched to a gene: 18. Germline CDR1 is SGHTA and CDR2 is FQGTGA. The CDR3 totals 18 residues.

The CDR3, as DNA: TGTGCCAGCTCACCAGGGGGCGGAGATACGCAGTATTTT. Protein: CASSPGGGDTQYF. V and J are TRBV18 and TRBJ2-3; TRBD1 is a possible D gene (6 bases). V shed 2 bases and J shed 5 bases, with 8 bases lying between them. Per the germline V gene, CDR1 is KGHSH and CDR2 is LQKENI. The CDR3 totals 13 residues.

The chain has TRBV18 and TRBJ1-3; D remains unclear. The V gene's germline CDR1 is KGHSH and CDR2 LQKENI. CDR3 length equals 16 residues. The V end was cut by 5 bases, the J end by 0 bases, with 14 bases between. The CDR3 loop is CASSKKSENSGNTIYF. Written as DNA, the CDR3 is TGTGCCAGCTCAAAGAAGTCGGAAAACTCTGGAAACACCATATATTTT.

The chain combines TRBV5-4 with TRBJ1-1; 7 bases fit TRBD1. CDR3 length equals 15 residues. After removal of 4 bases from V and 0 bases from J, the junction contained 6 bases not matched to a gene. Germline values: CDR1 SGHNT, CDR2 YYREEE (reference sequence). The CDR3 DNA reads as TGTGCCAGCAGCCGTTCACAGGGGATGAACACTGAAGCTTTCTTT. It yields the protein CASSRSQGMNTEAFF.

The V gene is TRBV5-4, the J gene TRBJ1-4; D remains unclear. This CDR3 contains 13 residues. Trimming removed 10 bases from V and 8 bases from J, with 18 bases in between. CDR1 and CDR2 (germline): SGHNT, YYREEE (reference sequence). The CDR3 here is CAGSGGLGEKLFF. The CDR3 DNA follows: TGTGCCGGATCCGGAGGTTTAGGAGAAAAACTGTTTTTT.

The chain employs TRBV15 and TRBJ2-3; 10 bases match TRBD2. V was clipped by 8 bases and J by 2 bases; unmatched bases: 4. The CDR3 loop spans 14 amino acids. From germline, CDR1 is LNHNV and CDR2 YYDKDF (reference sequence). Here the CDR3 reads CATHGLAVTDTQYF. CDR3 sequence (DNA): TGTGCCACCCACGGACTAGCGGTCACAGATACGCAGTATTTT. The variable domain in full, completed from reference TRBV15 and TRBJ2-3, reads DAMVIQNPRYQVTQFGKPVTLSCSQTLNHNVMYWYQQKSSQAPKLLFHYYDKDFNNEADTPDNFQSRRPNTSFCFLDIRSPGLGDTAMYLCATHGLAVTDTQYFGPGTRLTVL.

V is TRBV7-2 and J is TRBJ2-2; TRBD1 agrees at 8 bases. Losses at the gene ends were 2 bases for V and 7 bases for J; bases not matched to a gene: 9. CDR1 SGHTA and CDR2 FQGNSA come from the germline V gene. There are 16 residues in the CDR3. The CDR3 is CASSLNGGQGGGELFF. The CDR3 region has the DNA TGTGCCAGCAGCTTAAATGGTGGACAGGGTGGCGGGGAGCTGTTTTTT.

The chain combines TRBV5-4 with TRBJ2-3; possibly TRBD2 for D (5 bases). V was cut by 4 bases and J by 4 bases, with 16 bases left in between. Germline assignment: CDR1 SGHNT and CDR2 YYREEE (reference sequence). The CDR3 is 15 amino acids. The CDR3 nucleotides are TGTGCCAGCAGCCCGCCCATGCGAGGGTCAGATACGCAGTATTTT. As protein: CASSPPMRGSDTQYF.

CDR3 coding DNA: TGTGCCAGCAGAAGCCATACTGGAAACACCATATATTTT. This gives the protein CASRSHTGNTIYF. The V and J genes are TRBV6-1 and TRBJ1-3; the D is unclear. V was trimmed by 6 bases and J by 2 bases, leaving 8 bases between them. Germline V gene sequence: CDR1 MNHNS, CDR2 SASEGT. This CDR3 region has 13 residues.

Concerning this clone itself: The identical CDR3 is also encoded by other nucleotide sequences in the sample. The gene calls are TRBV5-6 and TRBJ2-5; D not certain. This CDR3 is built from 12 residues. V was shortened by 0 bases and J by 4 bases, with 4 bases between the two germline ends. Germline loops: CDR1 SGHDT, CDR2 YYEEEE. The CDR3 sequence is CASSLARETQYF. The CDR3 nucleotides are TGTGCCAGCAGCTTGGCCCGAGAGACCCAGTACTTC.

This CDR3 reads CASSFTANYGYTF. For the CDR3, the DNA is TGTGCCAGCAGTTTCACCGCTAACTATGGCTACACCTTC. V and J are TRBV28 and TRBJ1-2; D is undetermined. The CDR3 totals 13 residues. Germline V gene sequence: CDR1 MDHEN, CDR2 SYDVKM. The V and J ends lost 3 bases and 0 bases respectively, with 5 bases between them.

V gene TRBV7-9 combines with J gene TRBJ2-2; 8 bases match TRBD1. V lost 5 bases and J lost 7; bases outside the gene matches: 6. The length of the CDR3 is 14 residues. Germline V CDR1 and CDR2: SEHNR, FQNEAQ (reference sequence). CDR3 DNA sequence: TGTGCCAGCAGCCCGGACAGGGTCGGCGGGGAGCTGTTTTTT. It yields the protein CASSPDRVGGELFF.

The rearrangement links TRBV29-1 to TRBJ1-2; 8 positions agree with TRBD1. Trimming at V came to 6 bases and at J to 3 bases, leaving 3 bases not matched to a gene. Germline CDR1 SQVTM, CDR2 ANQGSEA. The CDR3 is 12 residues long. The CDR3 reads CSVTQGDYGYTF. Here the CDR3 DNA reads TGCAGCGTAACACAGGGGGACTATGGCTACACCTTC.